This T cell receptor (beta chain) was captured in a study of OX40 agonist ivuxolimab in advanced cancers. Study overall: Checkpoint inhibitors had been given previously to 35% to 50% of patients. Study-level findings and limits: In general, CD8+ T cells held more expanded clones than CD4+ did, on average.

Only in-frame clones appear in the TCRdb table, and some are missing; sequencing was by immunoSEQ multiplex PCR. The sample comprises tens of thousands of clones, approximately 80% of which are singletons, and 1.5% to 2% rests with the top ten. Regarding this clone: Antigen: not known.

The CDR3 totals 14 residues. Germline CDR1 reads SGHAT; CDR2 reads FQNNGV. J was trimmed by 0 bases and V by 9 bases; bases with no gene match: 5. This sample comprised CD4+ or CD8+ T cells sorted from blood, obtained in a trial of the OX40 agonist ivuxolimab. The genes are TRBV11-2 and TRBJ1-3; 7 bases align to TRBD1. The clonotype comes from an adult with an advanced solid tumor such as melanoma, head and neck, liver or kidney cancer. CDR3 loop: CASRDRPSGNTIYF. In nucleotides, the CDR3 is TGTGCCAGTAGGGACAGACCCTCTGGAAACACCATATATTTT.